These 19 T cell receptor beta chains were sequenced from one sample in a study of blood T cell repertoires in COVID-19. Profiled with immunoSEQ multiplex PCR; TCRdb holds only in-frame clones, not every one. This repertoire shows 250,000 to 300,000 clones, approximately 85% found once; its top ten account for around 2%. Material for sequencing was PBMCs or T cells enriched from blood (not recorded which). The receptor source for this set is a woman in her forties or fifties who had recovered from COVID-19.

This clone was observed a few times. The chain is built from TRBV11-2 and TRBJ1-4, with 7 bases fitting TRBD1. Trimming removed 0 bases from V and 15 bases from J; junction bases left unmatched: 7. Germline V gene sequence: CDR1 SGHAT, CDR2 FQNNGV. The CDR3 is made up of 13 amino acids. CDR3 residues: CASSLDGTVTMFF. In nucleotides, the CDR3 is TGTGCCAGCAGCTTAGACGGGACAGTGACTATGTTTTTT.

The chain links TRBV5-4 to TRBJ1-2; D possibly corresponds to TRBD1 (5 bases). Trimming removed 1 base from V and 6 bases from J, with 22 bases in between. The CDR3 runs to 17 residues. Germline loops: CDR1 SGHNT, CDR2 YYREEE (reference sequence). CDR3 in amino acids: CASSLSGQGIRVDGYTF. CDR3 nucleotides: TGTGCCAGCAGCTTGTCGGGCCAGGGCATTCGAGTTGATGGCTACACCTTC.

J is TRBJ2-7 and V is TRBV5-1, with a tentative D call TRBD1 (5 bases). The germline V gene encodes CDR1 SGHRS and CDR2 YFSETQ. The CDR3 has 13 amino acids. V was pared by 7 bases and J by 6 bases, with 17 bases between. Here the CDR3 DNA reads TGCGCCAGCGCTGACAGAAGAGGATCCGAGCAGTACTTC. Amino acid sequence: CASADRRGSEQYF.

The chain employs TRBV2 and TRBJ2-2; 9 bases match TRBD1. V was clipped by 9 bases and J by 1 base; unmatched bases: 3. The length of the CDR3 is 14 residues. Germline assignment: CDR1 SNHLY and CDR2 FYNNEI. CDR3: CARGDRENTGELFF. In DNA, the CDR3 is TGTGCCAGAGGGGACAGGGAGAACACCGGGGAGCTGTTTTTT. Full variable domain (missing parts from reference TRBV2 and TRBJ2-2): EPEVTQTPSHQVTQMGQEVILRCVPISNHLYFYWYRQILGQKVEFLVSFYNNEISEKSEIFDDQFSVERPDGSNFTLKIRSTKLEDSAMYFCARGDRENTGELFFGEGSRLTVL.

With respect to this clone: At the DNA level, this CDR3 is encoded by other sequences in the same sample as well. The CDR3 sequence is CASSLAGSSYEQYF. The CDR3 nucleotides read TGCGCCAGCAGCTTGGCTGGGAGCTCCTACGAGCAGTACTTC. The chain couples TRBV5-1 to TRBJ2-7; possible D gene TRBD2, 5 bases. Trimming shortened V by 0 bases and J by 0 bases, and 7 bases separated the two germline ends. This CDR3 spans 14 amino acids. Germline V gives CDR1 SGHRS, CDR2 YFSETQ.

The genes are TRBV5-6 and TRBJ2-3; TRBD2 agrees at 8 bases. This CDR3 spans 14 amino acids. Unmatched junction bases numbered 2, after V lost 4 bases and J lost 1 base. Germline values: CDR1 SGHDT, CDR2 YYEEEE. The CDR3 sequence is CASSHGGGTDTQYF. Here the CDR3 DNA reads TGTGCCAGCAGCCACGGGGGGGGCACAGATACGCAGTATTTT.

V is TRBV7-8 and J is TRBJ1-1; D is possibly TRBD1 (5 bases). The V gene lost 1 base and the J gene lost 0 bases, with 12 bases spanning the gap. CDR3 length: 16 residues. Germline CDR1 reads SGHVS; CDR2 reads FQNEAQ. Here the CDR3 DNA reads TGTGCCAGCAGCTTAGAACAGGCGAGTTTGAACACTGAAGCTTTCTTT. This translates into CASSLEQASLNTEAFF.

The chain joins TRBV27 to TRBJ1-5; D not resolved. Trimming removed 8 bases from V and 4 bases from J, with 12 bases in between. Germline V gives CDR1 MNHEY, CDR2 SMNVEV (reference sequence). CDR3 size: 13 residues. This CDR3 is CASRINFNQPQHF. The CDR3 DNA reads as TGTGCCAGCCGCATAAACTTTAATCAGCCCCAGCATTTT.

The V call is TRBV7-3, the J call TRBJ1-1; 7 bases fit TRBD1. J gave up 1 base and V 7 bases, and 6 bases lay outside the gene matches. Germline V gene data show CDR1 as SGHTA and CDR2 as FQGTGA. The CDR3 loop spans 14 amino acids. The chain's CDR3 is CASKSGGPNTEAFF. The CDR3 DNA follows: TGTGCCAGCAAGTCAGGGGGGCCGAACACTGAAGCTTTCTTT.

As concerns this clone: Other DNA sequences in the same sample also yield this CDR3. The CDR3 spells CASSGQGQGYGYTF. Written as DNA, the CDR3 is TGTGCCAGCAGTGGACAGGGCCAGGGGTATGGCTACACCTTC. V is TRBV25-1 and J is TRBJ1-2; 7 bases are shared with TRBD1. Losses at the gene ends were 4 bases for V and 5 bases for J; bases not matched to a gene: 7. The CDR3 runs to 14 residues. Germline V gene data show CDR1 as MGHDK and CDR2 as SYGVNS.

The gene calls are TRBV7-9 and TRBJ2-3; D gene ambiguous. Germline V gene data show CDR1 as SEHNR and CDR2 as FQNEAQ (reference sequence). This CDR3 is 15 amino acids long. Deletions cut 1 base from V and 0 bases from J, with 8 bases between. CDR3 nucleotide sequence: TGTGCCAGCAGCTTAGTCGGCGGTAGCACAGATACGCAGTATTTT. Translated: CASSLVGGSTDTQYF.

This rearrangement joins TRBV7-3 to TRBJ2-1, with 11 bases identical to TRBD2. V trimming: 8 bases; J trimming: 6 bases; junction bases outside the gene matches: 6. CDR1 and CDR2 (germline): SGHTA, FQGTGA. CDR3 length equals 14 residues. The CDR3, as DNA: TGTGCCAGCCAGGACACTAGCGGGGGCAATGAGCAGTTCTTC. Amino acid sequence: CASQDTSGGNEQFF.

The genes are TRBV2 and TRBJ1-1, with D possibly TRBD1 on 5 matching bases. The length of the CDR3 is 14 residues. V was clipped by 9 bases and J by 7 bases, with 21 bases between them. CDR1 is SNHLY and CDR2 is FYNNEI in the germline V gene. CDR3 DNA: TGTGCCAGTAAAAAAATTGGTGGGGACTTTGAAGCTTTCTTT. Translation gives CASKKIGGDFEAFF.

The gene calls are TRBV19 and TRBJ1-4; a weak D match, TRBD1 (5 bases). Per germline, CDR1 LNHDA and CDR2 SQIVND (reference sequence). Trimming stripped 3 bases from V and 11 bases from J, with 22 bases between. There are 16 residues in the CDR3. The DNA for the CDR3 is TGTGCCAGTAGTATCGCCTCAGGGTCGCGGGGTGGGAAACTGTTTTTT. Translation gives CASSIASGSRGGKLFF.

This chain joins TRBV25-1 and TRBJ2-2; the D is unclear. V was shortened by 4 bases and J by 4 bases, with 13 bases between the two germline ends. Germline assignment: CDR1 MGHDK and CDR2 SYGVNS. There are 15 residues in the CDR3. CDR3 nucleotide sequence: TGTGCCAGCAGTGTACGGTCGCGAAGCACCGGGGAGCTGTTTTTT. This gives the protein CASSVRSRSTGELFF.

For the CDR3, the DNA is TGTGCCAGCAGCCCAACCACTCCGAGGAAAACCTTC. Amino acid sequence: CASSPTTPRKTF. V is TRBV7-2 and J is TRBJ1-2; D is uncertain. With 5 bases removed from V and 14 bases from J, the gap between germline ends came to 18 bases. Germline loops: CDR1 SGHTA, CDR2 FQGNSA. This CDR3 comprises 12 residues.

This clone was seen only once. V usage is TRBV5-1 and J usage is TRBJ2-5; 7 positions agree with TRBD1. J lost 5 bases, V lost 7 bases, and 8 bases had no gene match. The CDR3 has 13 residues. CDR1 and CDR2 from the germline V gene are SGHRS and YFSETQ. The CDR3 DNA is TGCGCCAGCCGTAGACAGGGCGGGGAGACCCAGTACTTC. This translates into CASRRQGGETQYF.

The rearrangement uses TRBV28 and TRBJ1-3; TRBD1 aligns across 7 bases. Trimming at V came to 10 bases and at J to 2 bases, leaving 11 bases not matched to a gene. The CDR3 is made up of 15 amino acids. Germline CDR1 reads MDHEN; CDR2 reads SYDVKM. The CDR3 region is CATSLQTGTGNTIYF. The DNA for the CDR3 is TGTGCCACCTCTCTCCAGACAGGGACTGGAAACACCATATATTTT.

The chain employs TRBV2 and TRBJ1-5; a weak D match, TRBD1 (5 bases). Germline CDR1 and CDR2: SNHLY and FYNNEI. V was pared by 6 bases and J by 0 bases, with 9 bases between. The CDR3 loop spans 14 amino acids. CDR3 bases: TGTGCCAGCAGGACAGCTTATAGCAATCAGCCCCAGCATTTT. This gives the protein CASRTAYSNQPQHF.